The present T cell receptor (beta chain) was sequenced within a study of response to subunit inactivated influenza vaccine. In this sample, this clonotype turned up many times. Its antigen is not identified. Germline V gene sequence: CDR1 SEHNR, CDR2 FQNEAQ (reference sequence). The germline V and J ends were trimmed by 5 bases and 4 bases, with 6 bases remaining between them. This CDR3 has 12 residues. Overall study findings and caveats: The authors proposed limited new T cell recruitment per seasonal influenza vaccination.

One entry per CDR3 protein results from TCRdb running MiXCR on the RT-PCR reads. The sample has 630,000 or so distinct CDR3 sequences, 15% to 19% seen once; the top ten hold more than 9%. Here the sequenced sample was PBMCs from blood, taken 12 days after vaccination. The chain carries TRBV7-9 and TRBJ1-5; D remains unclear. The sequence was collected from a man between 50 and 59 years old who received an inactivated influenza vaccine. The CDR3 nucleotides are TGTGCCAGCAGCGCCGGAAATCAGCCCCAGCATTTT. It specifies CASSAGNQPQHF.